Each of the 20 T cell receptor beta chains below was sequenced from the same sample in a study of Ad26.COV2.S vaccination and SARS-CoV-2 variants. Documented treatment: about 20 received Ad26.COV2.S at low or high dose, single or two shots; five or six received placebo; per-sample allocation not given. Samples analyzed were those drawn on day 63 after the first vaccine or placebo injection. The assay was immunoSEQ multiplex PCR, and TCRdb's table has in-frame clones only and misses some. The sample shows around 450,000 clones, around 89% of them seen only once. The sample consisted of peripheral blood, taken in a trial of Ad26.COV2.S vaccine versus placebo. The receptors originated from a person between 18 and 65 years old who received the Ad26.COV2.S COVID-19 vaccine or a placebo.

This clone was seen a single time. The sample has other DNA sequences that encode this CDR3 too. The chain carries TRBV30 and TRBJ2-7, with D uncertain. V was clipped by 0 bases and J by 2 bases, with 5 bases between them. Germline values: CDR1 GTSNPN, CDR2 SVGIG (reference sequence). CDR3 length: 12 amino acids. CDR3: CAWSVGTYEQYF. Written as DNA, the CDR3 is TGTGCCTGGAGTGTAGGCACCTACGAGCAGTACTTC. Combining the CDR3 with reference TRBV30 and TRBJ2-7 gives the whole variable domain SQTIHQWPATLVQPVGSPLSLECTVEGTSNPNLYWYRQAAGRGLQLLFYSVGIGQISSEVPQNLSASRPQDRQFILSSKKLLLSDSGFYLCAWSVGTYEQYFGPGTRLTVT.

The chain combines TRBV28 with TRBJ1-5; possibly TRBD1 for D (5 bases). Germline CDR1 MDHEN, CDR2 SYDVKM. CDR3 size: 15 residues. V lost 8 bases and J lost 0, with 14 bases in between. CDR3 protein: CASCSGGYSNQPQHF. The CDR3 region has the DNA TGTGCCAGCTGCAGCGGGGGATATAGCAATCAGCCCCAGCATTTT.

About this clone itself: The sample contains more than one DNA sequence encoding this CDR3. CDR3 DNA: TGTGCCAGCAGCCAACTTTCAGGGGGAGGCTACGAGCAGTACTTC. Protein sequence: CASSQLSGGGYEQYF. The chain couples TRBV3-1 (or the pseudogene TRBV3-2) to TRBJ2-7; D perhaps matches TRBD1 (7 bases). The CDR3 is 15 amino acids. The V and J ends lost 2 bases and 3 bases respectively, with 14 bases between them. Germline CDR1 LGHDT, CDR2 YNNKEL (reference sequence).

The J gene is TRBJ1-1, the V gene TRBV3-1 (or the pseudogene TRBV3-2); D not certain. Germline CDR1 LGHDT, CDR2 YNNKEL (reference sequence). V gave up 4 bases and J gave up 1 base, with 10 bases separating them. This CDR3 has 14 amino acids. CDR3 protein: CASSRGRPNTEAFF. DNA for the CDR3: TGTGCCAGCAGCCGCGGACGGCCGAACACTGAAGCTTTCTTT.

V and J are TRBV20-1 and TRBJ2-1, with 8 bases matching TRBD2. CDR3 length equals 14 residues. The germline CDR1 and CDR2 sequences are DFQATT and SNEGSKA (reference sequence). With 3 bases clipped from V and 3 bases from J, the junction kept 4 bases outside the gene matches. This CDR3 reads CSASKAGVYNEQFF. The CDR3 DNA is TGCAGTGCTAGTAAAGCGGGGGTCTACAATGAGCAGTTCTTC.

The chain is built from TRBV5-1 and TRBJ2-7; D unclear. The CDR3 totals 15 residues. Trimming left V 4 bases short and J 1 base short, with 15 bases between. The germline gives CDR1 SGHRS, CDR2 YFSETQ. The CDR3 loop reads CASSPQYSKSYEQYF. For the CDR3, the DNA is TGCGCCAGCAGCCCTCAATACTCGAAATCCTACGAGCAGTACTTC. Variable domain in full (rest from reference TRBV5-1 and TRBJ2-7): KAGVTQTPRYLIKTRGQQVTLSCSPISGHRSVSWYQQTPGQGLQFLFEYFSETQRNKGNFPGRFSGRQFSNSRSEMNVSTLELGDSALYLCASSPQYSKSYEQYFGPGTRLTVT.

The chain uses TRBV14 and TRBJ2-7, with 8 bases matching TRBD2. J lost 4 bases, V lost 4 bases, and 9 bases had no gene match. The germline V gene has CDR1 SGHDN and CDR2 FVKESK. The CDR3 is 15 residues long. CDR3: CASSPGGGQPYEQYF. The CDR3 nucleotides are TGTGCCAGCAGCCCCGGGGGGGGGCAGCCATACGAGCAGTACTTC. The entire variable domain, with the rest obtained from reference TRBV14 and TRBJ2-7, is as follows: EAGVTQFPSHSVIEKGQTVTLRCDPISGHDNLYWYRRVMGKEIKFLLHFVKESKQDESGMPNNRFLAERTGGTYSTLKVQPAELEDSGVYFCASSPGGGQPYEQYFGPGTRLTVT.

This clone came up once. The chain links TRBV13 to TRBJ1-2; D is perhaps TRBD1 (6 bases). Germline V gene sequence: CDR1 PRHDT, CDR2 FYEKMQ (reference sequence). V lost 5 bases and J lost 2, with 9 bases in between. The CDR3 runs 13 residues. This chain's CDR3 is CASSGGTNYGYTF. DNA for the CDR3: TGTGCCAGCAGCGGCGGGACAAACTATGGCTACACCTTC.

The chain combines TRBV19 with TRBJ1-5; maybe TRBD1 (6 bases). The V end was cut by 5 bases, the J end by 7 bases, with 21 bases between. CDR1 is LNHDA and CDR2 is SQIVND in the germline V gene (reference sequence). This CDR3 comprises 16 residues. In nucleotides, the CDR3 is TGTGCCAGTAGTGCGATCTGGGTCAGGGGAGAGCAGCCCCAGCATTTT. It encodes CASSAIWVRGEQPQHF.

The chain couples TRBV7-9 to TRBJ2-7, with unresolved D. There are 13 residues in the CDR3. Germline CDR1 is SEHNR and CDR2 is FQNEAQ (reference sequence). Trimming stripped 0 bases from V and 4 bases from J, with 7 bases between. CDR3 sequence (DNA): TGTGCCAGCAGCTTAGCGAGCAGTTACGAGCAGTACTTC. This gives the protein CASSLASSYEQYF.

The chain has TRBV7-2 and TRBJ2-5; 8 positions agree with TRBD2. With V trimmed by 1 base and J by 2 bases, 3 bases remained unmatched. Per the germline V gene, CDR1 is SGHTA and CDR2 is FQGNSA. The CDR3 runs 15 residues. DNA of the CDR3: TGTGCCAGCAGCTTAGTAGCGGGGAATCAAGAGACCCAGTACTTC. Residues: CASSLVAGNQETQYF.

The genes are TRBV5-4 and TRBJ2-3, with TRBD2 matching 8 bases. This CDR3 spans 15 amino acids. Germline trimming cut 4 bases from V and 2 bases from J; bases unmatched to any gene: 6. Looked up from germline, CDR1 is SGHNT and CDR2 is YYREEE (reference sequence). The CDR3 loop reads CASSRKLAATDTQYF. CDR3 DNA: TGTGCCAGCAGCCGAAAACTAGCGGCCACAGATACGCAGTATTTT.

Written as DNA, the CDR3 is TGTGCCAGCAAGGCAGCGAACACTGAAGCTTTCTTT. Residues: CASKAANTEAFF. The chain uses TRBV2 and TRBJ1-1; D is unresolved. The CDR3 is made up of 12 amino acids. Germline assignment: CDR1 SNHLY and CDR2 FYNNEI. V dropped 7 bases and J dropped 1 base, with 7 bases sitting between them.

The V call is TRBV7-2, the J call TRBJ1-4, with D tentatively TRBD1 (5 bases). The CDR3 sequence is 17 residues long. The germline V gene encodes CDR1 SGHTA and CDR2 FQGNSA. With 1 base removed from V and 8 bases from J, the gap between germline ends came to 20 bases. The CDR3 spells CASSLGGRPRSGEKLFF. In DNA form, the CDR3 reads TGTGCCAGCAGCTTAGGGGGACGCCCCCGGTCAGGAGAAAAACTGTTTTTT.

The genes are TRBV29-1 and TRBJ1-2; 8 bases map to TRBD1. Germline V CDR1 and CDR2: SQVTM, ANQGSEA. Trimming cost V 7 bases and J 8 bases; bases outside gene matches: 12. The CDR3 sequence is 13 residues long. CDR3 region: CSAALDRVGGYTF. The CDR3 DNA is TGCAGCGCTGCCTTGGACAGGGTGGGAGGCTACACCTTC.

The chain employs TRBV18 and TRBJ1-3, with D uncertain. CDR1 and CDR2 from the germline V gene are KGHSH and LQKENI. The CDR3 consists of 15 residues. Trimming removed 4 bases at V and 4 bases at J, with 14 bases between. This CDR3 reads CASSQGRHMGNTIYF. The CDR3 DNA sequence: TGTGCCAGCTCACAGGGCAGGCACATGGGAAACACCATATATTTT.

The J gene is TRBJ2-5, the V gene TRBV6-6, with D possibly matching TRBD2 (6 bases). The CDR3 runs 16 residues. V lost 2 bases, J lost 4 bases, and 17 bases lay in between. CDR1 and CDR2 (germline): MNHNY, SVGAGI (reference sequence). CDR3 nucleotide sequence: TGTGCCAGCAGTTACACGACTAGTGGATTAGGAGAGACCCAGTACTTC. As protein: CASSYTTSGLGETQYF.

V gene TRBV28 combines with J gene TRBJ1-2, with 7 nucleotides matching TRBD1. CDR1 and CDR2 (germline): MDHEN, SYDVKM. The CDR3 length is 15 residues. V dropped 6 bases and J dropped 5; count of bases not matched to a gene: 12. The CDR3 DNA follows: TGTGCCAGCAGCCCACACCGGGACAGCTTTTATGGCTACACCTTC. Translated, it gives CASSPHRDSFYGYTF.

The V and J genes are TRBV19 and TRBJ1-5, with 8 bases identical to TRBD1. Losses at the gene ends were 3 bases for V and 7 bases for J; bases not matched to a gene: 11. Germline-derived CDR1 and CDR2 are LNHDA and SQIVND (reference sequence). The CDR3 runs 16 residues. CDR3 residues: CASSILPGTGVQPQHF. DNA for the CDR3: TGTGCCAGTAGTATCTTACCCGGGACAGGTGTCCAGCCCCAGCATTTT.

In DNA form, the CDR3 reads TGTGCCAGTAGTACCTTCGACAGGGATGAGCAGTTCTTC. Protein product: CASSTFDRDEQFF. The chain recombines TRBV19 with TRBJ2-1; 7 bases map to TRBD1. The J segment lost 8 bases and the V segment lost 4 bases, leaving 5 bases of the junction unmatched. The CDR3 spans 13 residues. CDR1 and CDR2 (germline): LNHDA, SQIVND (reference sequence).